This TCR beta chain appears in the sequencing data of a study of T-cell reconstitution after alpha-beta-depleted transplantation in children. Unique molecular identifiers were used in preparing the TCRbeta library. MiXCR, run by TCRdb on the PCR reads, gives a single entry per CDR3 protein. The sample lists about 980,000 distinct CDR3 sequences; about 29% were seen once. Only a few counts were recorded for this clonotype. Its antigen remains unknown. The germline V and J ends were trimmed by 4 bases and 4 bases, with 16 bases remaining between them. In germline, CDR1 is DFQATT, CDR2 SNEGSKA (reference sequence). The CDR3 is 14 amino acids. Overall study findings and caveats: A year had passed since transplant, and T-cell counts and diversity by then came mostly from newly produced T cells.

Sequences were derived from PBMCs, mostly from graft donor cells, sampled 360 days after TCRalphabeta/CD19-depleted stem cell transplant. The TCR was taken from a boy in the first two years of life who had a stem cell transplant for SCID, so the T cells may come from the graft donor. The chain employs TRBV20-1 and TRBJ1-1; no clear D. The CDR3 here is CSAIALLWGTEAFF. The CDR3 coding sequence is TGCAGTGCTATAGCTTTACTATGGGGCACTGAAGCTTTCTTT.